The rows below give T cell receptor beta chains drawn from one sample of a study of CD8 T cells in ankylosing spondylitis. TCRdb reanalysed the 5' RACE reads using MiXCR and keeps one entry per CDR3 protein. The table records roughly 150,000 distinct CDR3 sequences, approximately 9.9% of them present only once. The specimen was blood, either unsorted or a sorted T cell fraction (not recorded which). The receptors shown here come from a female donor with ankylosing spondylitis or in good health (not recorded which). Both conserved end residues are part of each CDR3.

v_call	j_call	cdr3_aa
TRBV5-6	TRBJ2-5	CASSLGPGQAAQYF
TRBV13	TRBJ2-1	CASSSGTGYGEQFF
TRBV12-3/TRBV12-4	TRBJ2-1	CASATNEQFF
TRBV2	TRBJ1-1	CASSEDRDMNTEAFF
TRBV15	TRBJ2-7	CATSTLTDEQYF
TRBV18	TRBJ1-2	CASSPLGVRGYTF
TRBV7-9	TRBJ2-7	CASSPGDPSPWQYF
TRBV27	TRBJ1-6	CASRFTGNSPLHF
TRBV6-2/TRBV6-3	TRBJ2-1	CASSWTSSRDEQFF
TRBV12-3/TRBV12-4	TRBJ2-2	CASSSTGVWEELFF
TRBV11-3	TRBJ2-1	CASSRTRGSYNEQFF
TRBV2	TRBJ1-5	CASSEWGPDNQPQHF
TRBV6-1	TRBJ2-2	CASSPGTSTGELFF
TRBV11-2	TRBJ1-5	CASSLGNNQPQHF
TRBV27	TRBJ1-1	CASSWTRMGTEAFF
TRBV18	TRBJ2-7	CASSPGRGTSYEQYF
TRBV7-6	TRBJ2-3	CASSPSGGGPTDTQYF
TRBV6-2/TRBV6-3	TRBJ2-7	CASSYAGAAYEQYF
TRBV20-1	TRBJ2-4	CSATEPERGNIQYF
TRBV20-1	TRBJ2-1	CCARELVAASSYNEQFF
TRBV27	TRBJ1-2	CASSFSGTITWGYTF
TRBV7-9	TRBJ1-4	CASSLSSMEKLFF